Shown below are 10 T cell receptor beta chains from a single sample sequenced in a study of T cells in Graves' hyperthyroidism and ophthalmopathy. The source material, RNA transcripts, was used to amplify TCR beta CDR3 regions. With the HTBI primer set, the TCR CDR3 went through a first round of RT-PCR. TCRdb recomputed calls from the multiplex PCR reads with MiXCR, one row per CDR3 protein. This repertoire shows roughly 700,000 distinct CDR3 sequences, around 15% found once; its top ten account for 10%. The specimen was blood. These receptors were collected from a woman between 18 and 29 years old with Graves' hyperthyroidism.

The table lists this clonotype with many counts. CDR3 in DNA: TGTGCCAGCATCTCAGGGACTAGCACCAATGAGCAGTTCTTC. Protein: CASISGTSTNEQFF. The genes are TRBV28 and TRBJ2-1, with TRBD2 identical over 9 bases. The V gene end was trimmed by 7 bases and the J gene end by 6 bases; junction bases not matched to a gene: 7. Germline assignment: CDR1 MDHEN and CDR2 SYDVKM. This CDR3 comprises 14 residues.

CDR3 sequence: CASSSAWGGNQPQHF. CDR3 nucleotides: TGTGCCAGCAGCTCCGCATGGGGAGGCAATCAGCCCCAGCATTTT. This chain joins TRBV7-9 and TRBJ1-5; the D is unclear. V lost 4 bases to trimming and J lost 2 bases, with 12 bases between them. CDR1 and CDR2 from the germline V gene are SEHNR and FQNEAQ (reference sequence). The CDR3 contains 15 residues.

This clonotype came up a few times. This chain uses TRBV10-3 with TRBJ2-7; 10 bases are a match to TRBD2. This CDR3 is built from 13 residues. V lost 7 bases, J lost 5 bases, and 5 bases stayed unmatched. Germline loops: CDR1 ENHRY, CDR2 SYGVKD. The CDR3 sequence: CAIKTSGTDEQYF. DNA for the CDR3: TGTGCCATCAAAACTAGCGGGACAGACGAGCAGTACTTC.

In this sample, this clonotype turned up many times. J is TRBJ1-1 and V is TRBV11-2; D remains unclear. Trimming stripped 3 bases from V and 11 bases from J, with 10 bases between. CDR3 length: 11 amino acids. CDR1 SGHAT and CDR2 FQNNGV come from the germline V gene. The CDR3 reads CASSFGVLAFF. In DNA form, the CDR3 reads TGTGCCAGCAGCTTCGGGGTACTGGCTTTCTTT.

Ten or more counts support this clonotype. The chain employs TRBV2 and TRBJ2-2, with 8 bases lining up with TRBD1. J lost 8 bases, V lost 1 base, and 6 bases had no gene match. Looked up from germline, CDR1 is SNHLY and CDR2 is FYNNEI. The CDR3 has 15 residues. DNA of the CDR3: TGTGCCAGCAGTGAAGAGGGACAGGAGGGAGGGGAGCTGTTTTTT. Translation: CASSEEGQEGGELFF.

Details on this clonotype: A read error is possible here, since a much larger clone lies one base away. The J gene is TRBJ2-5, the V gene TRBV6-5, with D uncertain. Per germline, CDR1 MNHEY and CDR2 SVGAGI. This CDR3 has 13 amino acids. Trimming took 0 bases from V and 3 from J, leaving 5 bases between them. The CDR3 sequence is CASSYSRKETQYF. The DNA for the CDR3 is TGTGCCAGCAGTTACTCACGGAAAGAGACCCAGTACTTC.

The chain couples TRBV7-2 to TRBJ1-1; D gene ambiguous. The CDR3 has 11 amino acids. The V gene's germline CDR1 is SGHTA and CDR2 FQGNSA. V lost 4 bases to trimming and J lost 8 bases, with 8 bases between them. The CDR3 here is CASSSSSEAFF. The CDR3 coding sequence is TGTGCCAGCAGCTCCTCCTCCGAAGCTTTCTTT.

The chain joins TRBV2 to TRBJ1-3; TRBD1 might be the D (6 bases). Germline loops: CDR1 SNHLY, CDR2 FYNNEI. This CDR3 spans 15 amino acids. The germline V and J ends were trimmed by 6 bases and 4 bases, with 16 bases remaining between them. The CDR3 sequence: CASSRQRQAGNTIYF. The CDR3 nucleotides read TGTGCCAGCAGCCGACAGCGACAGGCGGGAAACACCATATATTTT.

There are many counts of this clonotype. The rearrangement links TRBV7-8 to TRBJ1-1; maybe TRBD1 (5 bases). The CDR3 has 14 residues. Germline loops: CDR1 SGHVS, CDR2 FQNEAQ. Trimming removed 2 bases at V and 2 bases at J, with 9 bases between. The CDR3 sequence: CASSLTGINTEAFF. For the CDR3, the DNA is TGTGCCAGCAGCTTAACAGGAATTAACACTGAAGCTTTCTTT.

This clonotype was observed a handful of times. This chain links TRBV18 with TRBJ2-2; possibly TRBD1 for D (6 bases). This CDR3 is 17 amino acids long. V shed 0 bases and J shed 2 bases, with 13 bases lying between them. Germline V CDR1 and CDR2: KGHSH, LQKENI. The DNA of the CDR3 is TGTGCCAGCTCACCACCAAAACAGGGCCTAAACACCGGGGAGCTGTTTTTT. The encoded protein is CASSPPKQGLNTGELFF.